This T cell receptor beta chain came from a study of early T cells in non-severe SARS-CoV-2 infection. Study overall: Bulk RNA isolated from unsorted whole blood underwent sequencing; chains were not paired. Notes on the study in general: Missing private and CD4 specificities, VDJdb matching favored anti-spike CD8 responses.

Researchers attached unique molecular identifiers to individual cDNA molecules. One entry per CDR3 protein results from TCRdb running MiXCR on the 5' RACE reads. This sample yields some 57,000 distinct CDR3 sequences, of which 9.5% to 15% are seen a single time; 10% belongs to the top ten. With regard to this clonotype: Its antigen is unidentified.

The germline gives CDR1 SGHTA, CDR2 FQGTGA. This CDR3 has 13 residues. Trimming pared 3 bases from V and 6 bases from J, leaving 11 bases between. Sequencing was done on a sample of whole blood. The sequence came from an adult who was a healthcare worker with PCR-confirmed SARS-CoV-2 infection or an uninfected control (not recorded which). V is TRBV7-3 and J is TRBJ1-1; no clear D gene. In DNA form, the CDR3 reads TGTGCCAGCAGCTTCACCCTGGGAGCTGAAGCTTTCTTT. Translating gives CASSFTLGAEAFF. Drawing the rest from reference TRBV7-3 and TRBJ1-1, the complete variable domain is GAGVSQTPSNKVTEKGKYVELRCDPISGHTALYWYRQSLGQGPEFLIYFQGTGAADDSGLPNDRFFAVRPEGSVSTLKIQRTERGDSAVYLCASSFTLGAEAFFGQGTRLTVV.